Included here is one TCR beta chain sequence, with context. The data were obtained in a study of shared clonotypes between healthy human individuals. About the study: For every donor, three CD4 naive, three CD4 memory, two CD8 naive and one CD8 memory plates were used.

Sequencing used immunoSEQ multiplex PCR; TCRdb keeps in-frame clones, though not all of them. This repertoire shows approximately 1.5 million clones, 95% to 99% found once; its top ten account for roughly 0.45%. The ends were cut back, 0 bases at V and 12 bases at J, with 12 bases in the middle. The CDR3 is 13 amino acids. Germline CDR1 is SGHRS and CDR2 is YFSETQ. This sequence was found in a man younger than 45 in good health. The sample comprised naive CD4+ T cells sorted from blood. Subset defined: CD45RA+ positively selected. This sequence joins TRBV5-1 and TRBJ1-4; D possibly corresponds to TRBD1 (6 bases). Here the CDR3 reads CASSLDRAEELFF. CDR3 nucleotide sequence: TGCGCCAGCAGCTTGGACAGGGCCGAGGAACTGTTTTTT. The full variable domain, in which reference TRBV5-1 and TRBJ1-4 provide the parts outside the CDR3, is KAGVTQTPRYLIKTRGQQVTLSCSPISGHRSVSWYQQTPGQGLQFLFEYFSETQRNKGNFPGRFSGRQFSNSRSEMNVSTLELGDSALYLCASSLDRAEELFFGSGTQLSVL.